The 22 T cell receptor beta chains below come from one sample, sequenced in a study of T cells in Graves' hyperthyroidism and ophthalmopathy. Amplified TCR beta CDR3 regions derived from RNA transcripts. Carried out on the TCR CDR3, a first-round RT-PCR used the HTBI primer set. TCRdb redid the calling of the multiplex PCR reads with MiXCR, one entry per CDR3 protein. Found here are roughly 500,000 distinct CDR3 sequences, more than 11% of them singletons; the top ten hold roughly 6.2%. The sample comprised blood. The receptors here all came from a woman in her twenties or thirties with Graves' hyperthyroidism that later progressed to Graves' ophthalmopathy.

This clonotype came up many times. The gene calls are TRBV10-3 and TRBJ1-1; maybe TRBD1 (5 bases). Trimming cost V 9 bases and J 4 bases, with 15 bases left between them. The CDR3 is made up of 13 amino acids. Per germline, CDR1 ENHRY and CDR2 SYGVKD. CDR3 protein: CAIGMAGGTEAFF. CDR3 DNA sequence: TGTGCCATAGGTATGGCGGGGGGCACTGAAGCTTTCTTT.

This clonotype was seen ten or more times. Here the CDR3 DNA reads TGCGCCAGCAGCCTGGGTGGGGAGACGGACAATGAGCAGTTCTTC. Translated: CASSLGGETDNEQFF. The rearrangement uses TRBV5-1 and TRBJ2-1; TRBD2 might be the D (5 bases). Between the trimmed V and J ends, which lost 4 bases and 5 bases, there was a span of 16 bases. CDR1 SGHRS and CDR2 YFSETQ come from the germline V gene. The CDR3 runs 15 residues.

This clonotype was picked up one time. The V call is TRBV7-3, the J call TRBJ2-2; 12 positions match TRBD2. The CDR3 consists of 16 residues. The V and J ends lost 4 bases and 7 bases, in that order; junction bases with no gene match: 7. Germline V gene sequence: CDR1 SGHTA, CDR2 FQGTGA. CDR3 loop: CASSSGLAGPNGELFF. The CDR3, as DNA: TGTGCCAGCAGCTCCGGACTAGCGGGACCCAACGGGGAGCTGTTTTTT.

This chain joins TRBV7-9 and TRBJ1-2; 7 bases fit TRBD1. The length of the CDR3 is 11 residues. After removal of 10 bases from V and 3 bases from J, the junction contained 2 bases not matched to a gene. Germline CDR1 SEHNR, CDR2 FQNEAQ (reference sequence). The DNA for the CDR3 is TGTGCCATGCAGGGGGACTATGGCTACACCTTC. This gives the protein CAMQGDYGYTF.

This clonotype was counted ten times or more. The V gene is TRBV10-3, the J gene TRBJ2-5, with 10 positions matching TRBD2. CDR1 and CDR2 from the germline V gene are ENHRY and SYGVKD. This CDR3 is built from 14 residues. Trimming removed 3 bases from V and 5 bases from J; junction bases left unmatched: 3. CDR3 sequence reads: CAISDLAGEETQYF. CDR3 DNA: TGTGCCATCAGTGACCTAGCGGGAGAGGAGACCCAGTACTTC.

Many counts were recorded for this clonotype. This chain joins TRBV20-1 and TRBJ1-2; possible D gene TRBD1, 6 bases. The CDR3 consists of 16 residues. Trimming cost V 5 bases and J 0 bases, with 19 bases left between them. CDR1 and CDR2 (germline): DFQATT, SNEGSKA (reference sequence). The CDR3 loop is CSAGEPTRGTNYGYTF. The CDR3 bases are TGCAGTGCTGGGGAGCCTACCAGGGGAACTAACTATGGCTACACCTTC.

The rearrangement joins TRBV11-2 to TRBJ2-7, with TRBD2 identical over 7 bases. The length of the CDR3 is 15 residues. Germline CDR1 SGHAT, CDR2 FQNNGV. After removal of 5 bases from V and 0 bases from J, the junction contained 7 bases not matched to a gene. Here the CDR3 DNA reads TGTGCCAGCAGCCCGGGGGGATATTCCTCCTACGAGCAGTACTTC. This gives the protein CASSPGGYSSYEQYF.

This clonotype was recorded many times. The genes are TRBV12-3 or TRBV12-4 and TRBJ1-5; D might be TRBD1 (5 bases). CDR3 size: 16 residues. V dropped 5 bases and J dropped 5 bases, with 19 bases sitting between them. The DNA for the CDR3 is TGTGCCAGCAGTCCGAGACAGCAAAGCGTGGATCAGCCCCAGCATTTT. Translation: CASSPRQQSVDQPQHF.

V usage is TRBV20-1 and J usage is TRBJ1-1, with D unresolved. V lost 3 bases and J 4 bases, leaving 15 bases between the germline ends. The CDR3 totals 14 residues. The germline gives CDR1 DFQATT, CDR2 SNEGSKA (reference sequence). CDR3 sequence: CSARIKFMGTEAFF. DNA for the CDR3: TGCAGTGCTAGGATTAAATTCATGGGCACTGAAGCTTTCTTT.

Concerning this clonotype itself: One end of the junction varies from germline; a read error may be responsible. The rearrangement links TRBV20-1 to TRBJ2-2, with D maybe TRBD1 (6 bases). Germline CDR1 and CDR2: DFQATT and SNEGSKA (reference sequence). This CDR3 has 15 amino acids. CDR3 sequence (DNA): TGCAGTGTTAGAGACGGGGACACGAACACCGGGGAGCTGTTTTTT. Protein: CSVRDGDTNTGELFF.

J is TRBJ1-3 and V is TRBV5-1; 8 bases match TRBD1. The V gene end was trimmed by 4 bases and the J gene end by 7 bases; junction bases not matched to a gene: 10. The germline CDR1 and CDR2 sequences are SGHRS and YFSETQ. The CDR3 runs 15 residues. The CDR3 loop is CASSHVTGAENTIYF. In nucleotides, the CDR3 is TGCGCCAGCAGCCACGTGACAGGGGCCGAGAACACCATATATTTT.

This clonotype was recorded many times. The chain employs TRBV5-6 and TRBJ2-7; D might be TRBD2 (6 bases). CDR1 is SGHDT, CDR2 YYEEEE, per germline. V was shortened by 1 base and J by 2 bases, with 10 bases between the two germline ends. The CDR3 spans 14 residues. In DNA, the CDR3 is TGTGCCAGCAGCTTGCCTGGAGGGACCTACGAGCAGTACTTC. Amino acid sequence: CASSLPGGTYEQYF. The full variable domain, completed using reference TRBV5-6 and TRBJ2-7, is DAGVTQSPTHLIKTRGQQVTLRCSPKSGHDTVSWYQQALGQGPQFIFQYYEEEERQRGNFPDRFSGHQFPNYSSELNVNALLLGDSALYLCASSLPGGTYEQYFGPGTRLTVT.

To note about this clonotype: This may be a read error, as it is one base from a much larger clone. This sequence joins TRBV12-3 or TRBV12-4 and TRBJ2-3; D not certain. CDR3 length equals 15 residues. With 1 base removed from V and 2 bases from J, the gap between germline ends came to 10 bases. The CDR3 DNA reads TGTGCCAGCAGTTTAGACTGGATGACCACAGATACGCAGTATTTT. Translating gives CASSLDWMTTDTQYF.

This clonotype was picked up many times. This chain links TRBV29-1 with TRBJ2-7; D is ambiguous. The ends were cut back, 7 bases at V and 1 base at J, with 14 bases in the middle. Germline values: CDR1 SQVTM, CDR2 ANQGSEA. The CDR3 spans 13 residues. The CDR3 sequence is CSDRSDSSYEQYF. The CDR3 nucleotides are TGCAGCGACCGATCAGACTCTTCCTACGAGCAGTACTTC.

Note on this clonotype: Being one base from a much bigger clone, this may be a read error. The chain links TRBV20-1 to TRBJ2-5; unclear D gene. This CDR3 is 14 amino acids long. V lost 4 bases, J lost 0 bases, and 12 bases lay in between. Germline CDR1 DFQATT, CDR2 SNEGSKA (reference sequence). The CDR3 region is CSAKRVQHQETQYF. CDR3 coding DNA: TGCAGTGCTAAAAGGGTCCAACACCAAGAGACCCAGTACTTC.

Comment on this clonotype: Because it lacks the conserved phenylalanine or tryptophan at the end, this CDR3 is likely a read error. CDR3 sequence: CASSLVPGLAHNEQFY. The CDR3 region has the DNA TGTGCCAGCAGCTTAGTTCCGGGACTAGCGCACAATGAGCAGTTCTAC. This rearrangement joins TRBV11-3 to TRBJ2-1; 10 bases match TRBD2. The CDR3 covers 16 residues. V shed 1 base, J shed 5 bases, and the junction held 5 bases outside the gene matches. Germline assignment: CDR1 SGHNT and CDR2 YENEEA.

Ten or more counts support this clonotype. The J gene is TRBJ1-1, the V gene TRBV15, with D possibly TRBD1 on 6 matching bases. Trimming pared 1 base from V and 6 bases from J, leaving 12 bases between. The CDR3 is made up of 14 amino acids. The germline V gene has CDR1 LNHNV and CDR2 YYDKDF (reference sequence). In nucleotides, the CDR3 is TGTGCCACCAGCAGAGGGGGGCAGGGCCCTGAAGCTTTCTTT. It encodes CATSRGGQGPEAFF.

CDR3 region: CSARPGILFLSGANVLTF. In DNA, the CDR3 is TGCAGTGCTAGGCCAGGGATTCTCTTCCTCTCTGGGGCCAACGTCCTGACTTTC. The chain links TRBV20-1 to TRBJ2-6, with a possible D match to TRBD1 (5 bases). The CDR3 runs 18 residues. The germline V gene encodes CDR1 DFQATT and CDR2 SNEGSKA (reference sequence). V lost 3 bases, J lost 0 bases, and 18 bases lay in between.

Many counts were recorded for this clonotype. This rearrangement joins TRBV12-3 or TRBV12-4 to TRBJ1-1, with D uncertain. This CDR3 comprises 15 residues. The germline V and J ends were trimmed by 5 bases and 1 base, with 14 bases remaining between them. The CDR3 is CASSRGGVRNTEAFF. CDR3 nucleotide sequence: TGTGCCAGCAGTCGAGGCGGGGTCAGGAACACTGAAGCTTTCTTT.

This clonotype was seen at least ten times. The V call is TRBV5-1, the J call TRBJ2-7, with D possibly called TRBD1 or TRBD2 (5 bases each). With 0 bases removed from V and 2 bases from J, the gap between germline ends came to 12 bases. The CDR3 covers 15 residues. The germline gives CDR1 SGHRS, CDR2 YFSETQ. The CDR3 DNA is TGCGCCAGCAGCTTGGGTGGGACCCCTACCTACGAGCAGTACTTC. The encoded protein is CASSLGGTPTYEQYF.

The chain combines TRBV20-1 with TRBJ1-2; 11 bases agree with TRBD1. CDR3 size: 12 residues. Germline CDR1 and CDR2: DFQATT and SNEGSKA (reference sequence). The J segment lost 7 bases and the V segment lost 5 bases, leaving 3 bases of the junction unmatched. CDR3 in amino acids: CSARTGGVGYTF. As DNA, the CDR3 is TGCAGTGCTCGGACAGGGGGCGTTGGCTACACCTTC.

The V gene is TRBV3-1, the J gene TRBJ1-2; 9 bases align to TRBD1. Germline V gene lookup returns CDR1 LGHDT and CDR2 YNNKEL (reference sequence). V lost 4 bases, J lost 1 base, and 7 bases stayed unmatched. The CDR3 is 16 amino acids. Here the CDR3 reads CASSPHGTGLNYGYTF. The DNA of the CDR3 is TGTGCCAGCAGCCCCCACGGGACAGGGCTTAACTATGGCTACACCTTC.